This T cell receptor (beta chain) was recovered during a study of CD8 T cells in Susac syndrome. Sequencing of TCR beta was performed on blood CD8+ and CD4+ T cells. Through negative isolation, CD4+ and CD8+ T cells were obtained, while TEMRA cells were enriched using FACS. Details on this clonotype: Its antigen is unknown.

CDR1 is DFQATT, CDR2 SNEGSKA, per germline (reference sequence). The CDR3 spans 14 residues. The trim removed 7 bases at V and 4 bases at J, leaving 11 bases unmatched. An input of about 0.5 to 1 ug of RNA was subjected to reverse transcription using random hexamers. TCR beta CDR3 was amplified by immunoSEQ multiplex PCR. This amplification extended across 54 Vbeta and 13 Jbeta segments. In TCRdb, the immunoSEQ multiplex PCR reads were re-called with MiXCR into one record per CDR3 protein. The sample has 95,000 to 150,000 distinct CDR3 sequences, 85% to 95% seen once. Study-wide results and limits: Individuals included in the TCR sequencing and HLA analysis were acknowledged by the study to be relatively few in number.

The sample consisted of CD4+ T cells from PBMCs. This TCR came from a human donor in good health. The genes are TRBV20-1 and TRBJ2-5, with 8 nucleotides matching TRBD2. DNA of the CDR3: TGCAGTGTGTCGCCGGGACTAGGACGAGAGACCCAGTACTTC. Translated, it gives CSVSPGLGRETQYF.